Presented here are 4 T cell receptor beta chains from one specimen sequenced in a study of shared clonotypes between healthy human individuals. The assay was immunoSEQ multiplex PCR, and TCRdb's table has in-frame clones only and misses some. The sample records about 380,000 clones, 95% to 97% being singletons. Sample: memory CD8+ T cells sorted from blood. Regarding subset: CD45RO+ cells pooled with CCR7-negative TemRA cells. These receptors were collected from a young man in good health.

This rearrangement joins TRBV6-1 to TRBJ2-7, with D possibly matching TRBD1 (6 bases). This CDR3 has 14 amino acids. Germline lookup yields CDR1 MNHNS and CDR2 SASEGT. V was cut by 2 bases and J by 4 bases, with 12 bases left in between. For the CDR3, the DNA is TGTGCCAGCAGTGAAAAGGGGGACGATTACGAGCAGTACTTC. Residues: CASSEKGDDYEQYF.

The V call is TRBV7-2, the J call TRBJ2-7; D is ambiguous. Germline assignment: CDR1 SGHTA and CDR2 FQGNSA. V dropped 3 bases and J dropped 9 bases, with 12 bases sitting between them. The CDR3 contains 12 residues. The CDR3, as DNA: TGTGCCAGCAGCTTTCGACTGGGAACGCAGTACTTC. Translating gives CASSFRLGTQYF. Based on the CDR3 plus reference TRBV7-2 and TRBJ2-7, the full variable domain is GAGVSQSPSNKVTEKGKDVELRCDPISGHTALYWYRQSLGQGLEFLIYFQGNSAPDKSGLPSDRFSAERTGGSVSTLTIQRTQQEDSAVYLCASSFRLGTQYFGPGTRLTVT.

V and J are TRBV6-1 and TRBJ2-4; 7 bases align to TRBD1. There are 17 residues in the CDR3. Germline V lookup: CDR1 MNHNS, CDR2 SASEGT. V was clipped by 0 bases and J by 0 bases; unmatched bases: 5. This CDR3 reads CASSEAGDSRAKNIQYF. In DNA form, the CDR3 reads TGTGCCAGCAGTGAAGCTGGGGACAGCAGAGCCAAAAACATTCAGTACTTC.

The CDR3 loop reads CASSLGELDYEQYF. The CDR3 nucleotides read TGTGCCAGCAGTTTGGGTGAACTAGACTACGAGCAGTACTTC. The rearrangement uses TRBV28 and TRBJ2-7; perhaps TRBD2 as D (5 bases). The germline V gene encodes CDR1 MDHEN and CDR2 SYDVKM. The V and J ends lost 3 bases and 3 bases respectively, with 12 bases between them. This CDR3 spans 14 amino acids.